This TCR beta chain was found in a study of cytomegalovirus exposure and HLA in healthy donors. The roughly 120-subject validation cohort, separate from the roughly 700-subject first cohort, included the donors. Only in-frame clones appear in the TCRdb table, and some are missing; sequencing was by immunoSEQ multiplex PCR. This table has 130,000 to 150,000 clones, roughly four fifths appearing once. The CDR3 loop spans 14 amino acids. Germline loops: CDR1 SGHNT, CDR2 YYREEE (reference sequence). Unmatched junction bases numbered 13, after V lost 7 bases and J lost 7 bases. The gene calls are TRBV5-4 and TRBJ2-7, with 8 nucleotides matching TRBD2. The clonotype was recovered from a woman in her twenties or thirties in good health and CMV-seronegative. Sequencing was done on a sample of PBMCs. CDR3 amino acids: CASSPLLGGAEQYF. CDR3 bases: TGTGCCAGCTCTCCCCTTCTCGGGGGGGCTGAGCAGTACTTC.